This TCR beta chain appears in the sequencing data of a study of early T cells in non-severe SARS-CoV-2 infection. Study at large: Chains were not paired, and sequencing was done on bulk RNA from unsorted whole blood.

The TCR library protocol was used to attach unique molecular identifiers. These identifiers were attached to individual cDNA molecules. TCRdb re-derived calls from the 5' RACE reads in MiXCR, one entry per CDR3 protein. In the table there are about 67,000 distinct CDR3 sequences, roughly 12% of which are singletons. As to this clonotype: Its antigen is not identified.

The V and J ends lost 4 bases and 0 bases respectively, with 7 bases between them. The germline CDR1 and CDR2 sequences are SQVTM and ANQGSEA. The CDR3 runs to 12 residues. General study points: Sequences matched to VDJdb favored anti-spike CD8 responses, while private and CD4 specificities were missed.

The TCR comes from an adult who was a healthcare worker with PCR-confirmed SARS-CoV-2 infection or an uninfected control (not recorded which). Sequencing input: whole blood. J is TRBJ2-7 and V is TRBV29-1; D gene ambiguous. The CDR3 reads CSVGADSYEQYF. For the CDR3, the DNA is TGCAGCGTTGGGGCAGACTCCTACGAGCAGTACTTC.